Following are 6 T cell receptor beta chains from one sample sequenced in a study of Ad26.COV2.S vaccination and SARS-CoV-2 variants. Treatment here: some 20 received Ad26.COV2.S at low or high dose, single or two shots; about five received placebo; per-sample allocation not given. Samples were taken on day 63 after the first vaccine or placebo injection. Some clones are missing from TCRdb's copy, which holds only in-frame ones; the method was immunoSEQ multiplex PCR. The sample holds approximately 420,000 clones, 75% to 90% seen once. Sequences were derived from peripheral blood, sampled in a trial of Ad26.COV2.S vaccine versus placebo. All receptors come from a person aged 18-65 years who received the Ad26.COV2.S COVID-19 vaccine or a placebo.

The CDR3 nucleotides read TGCGCCAGCAGCCAAGAATTGGCAAATGAGCAGTTCTTC. Translation: CASSQELANEQFF. The chain recombines TRBV4-1 with TRBJ2-1; D gene ambiguous. CDR3 size: 13 residues. CDR1 is MGHRA and CDR2 is YSYEKL in the germline V gene. The V and J ends lost 0 bases and 7 bases respectively, with 7 bases between them.

The chain has TRBV10-2 and TRBJ1-5; 9 bases map to TRBD1. The germline V gene has CDR1 WSHSY and CDR2 SAAADI. J was trimmed by 7 bases and V by 6 bases; bases with no gene match: 4. There are 13 residues in the CDR3. CDR3 region: CASRGQGEQPQHF. The CDR3 DNA sequence: TGCGCCAGCAGGGGACAGGGCGAACAGCCCCAGCATTTT.

The chain recombines TRBV19 with TRBJ1-2; D not certain. The V and J ends lost 4 bases and 0 bases respectively, with 9 bases between them. The CDR3 length is 14 residues. Germline V gives CDR1 LNHDA, CDR2 SQIVND (reference sequence). CDR3 region: CASSTGDTNYGYTF. The DNA for the CDR3 is TGTGCCAGTAGTACGGGCGATACTAACTATGGCTACACCTTC.

CDR3 in amino acids: CASSEAGKQNNEQFF. CDR3 bases: TGTGCCAGCAGTGAGGCTGGAAAACAGAACAATGAGCAGTTCTTC. The chain uses TRBV25-1 and TRBJ2-1; D not certain. Germline values: CDR1 MGHDK, CDR2 SYGVNS. The CDR3 consists of 15 residues. The V end was cut by 3 bases, the J end by 5 bases, with 14 bases between.

V and J are TRBV12-3 or TRBV12-4 and TRBJ2-7; 9 nucleotides line up with TRBD2. CDR3 length equals 13 residues. J was trimmed by 3 bases and V by 9 bases; bases with no gene match: 6. CDR3 residues: CASSSGELYEQYF. The DNA of the CDR3 is TGTGCCAGTTCTAGCGGGGAACTCTACGAGCAGTACTTC.

The chain recombines TRBV11-2 with TRBJ2-3; maybe TRBD2 (7 bases). The CDR3 totals 17 residues. The germline V and J ends were trimmed by 5 bases and 1 base, with 19 bases remaining between them. In germline, CDR1 is SGHAT, CDR2 FQNNGV. The CDR3 sequence: CASSTWGGALGTDTQYF. The CDR3 DNA sequence: TGTGCCAGCAGCACATGGGGGGGGGCGCTTGGCACAGATACGCAGTATTTT.